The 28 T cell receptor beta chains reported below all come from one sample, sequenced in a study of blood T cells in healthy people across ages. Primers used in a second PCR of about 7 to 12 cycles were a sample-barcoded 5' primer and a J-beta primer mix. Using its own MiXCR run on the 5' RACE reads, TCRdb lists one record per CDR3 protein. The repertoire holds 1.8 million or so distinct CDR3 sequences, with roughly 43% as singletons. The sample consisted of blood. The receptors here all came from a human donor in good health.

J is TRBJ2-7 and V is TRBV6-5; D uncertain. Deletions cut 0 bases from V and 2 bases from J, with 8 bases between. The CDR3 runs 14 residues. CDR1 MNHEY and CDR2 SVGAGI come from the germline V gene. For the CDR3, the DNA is TGTGCCAGCAGTTACTCAGGCTACACCTACGAGCAGTACTTC. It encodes CASSYSGYTYEQYF.

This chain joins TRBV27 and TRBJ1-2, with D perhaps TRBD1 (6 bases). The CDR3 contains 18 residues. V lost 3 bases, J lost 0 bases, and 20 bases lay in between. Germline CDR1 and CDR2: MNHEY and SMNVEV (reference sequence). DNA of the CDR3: TGTGCCAGCAGTTTTAAATTTAGGGGGGGACTCTCTAACTATGGCTACACCTTC. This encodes CASSFKFRGGLSNYGYTF.

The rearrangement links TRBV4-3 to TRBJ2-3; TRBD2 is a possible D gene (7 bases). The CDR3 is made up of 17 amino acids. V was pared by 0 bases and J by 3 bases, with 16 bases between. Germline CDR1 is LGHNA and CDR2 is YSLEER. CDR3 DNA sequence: TGCGCCAGCAGCCAAGACGGCGGGGGCAGGAGAACAGATACGCAGTATTTT. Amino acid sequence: CASSQDGGGRRTDTQYF.

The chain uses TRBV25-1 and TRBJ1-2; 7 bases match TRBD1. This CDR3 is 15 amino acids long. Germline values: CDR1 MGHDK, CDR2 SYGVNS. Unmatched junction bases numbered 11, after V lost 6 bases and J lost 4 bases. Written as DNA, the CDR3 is TGTGCCAGCAGCAACAACAGGGGTATATTCTATGGCTACACCTTC. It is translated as CASSNNRGIFYGYTF.

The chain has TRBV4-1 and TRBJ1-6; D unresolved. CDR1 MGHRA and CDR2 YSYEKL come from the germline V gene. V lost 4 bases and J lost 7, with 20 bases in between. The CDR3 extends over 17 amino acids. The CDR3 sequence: CASSRRTGEILNSPLHF. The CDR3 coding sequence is TGCGCCAGCAGCCGGCGGACCGGGGAGATTCTAAATTCACCCCTCCACTTT.

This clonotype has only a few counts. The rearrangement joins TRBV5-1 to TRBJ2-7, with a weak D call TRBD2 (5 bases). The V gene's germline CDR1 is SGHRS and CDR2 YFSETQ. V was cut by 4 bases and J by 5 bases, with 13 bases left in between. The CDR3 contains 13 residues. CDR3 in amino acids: CASSMAGSDEQYF. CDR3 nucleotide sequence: TGCGCCAGCAGCATGGCTGGTAGCGACGAGCAGTACTTC.

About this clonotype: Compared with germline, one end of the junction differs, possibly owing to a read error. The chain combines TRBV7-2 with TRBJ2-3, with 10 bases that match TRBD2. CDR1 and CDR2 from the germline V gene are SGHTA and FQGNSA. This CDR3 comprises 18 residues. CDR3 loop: CASTLRVLAGGGTDTQYF. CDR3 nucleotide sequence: TGTGCCAGCACCTTAAGGGTCTTAGCGGGGGGAGGCACAGATACGCAGTATTTT. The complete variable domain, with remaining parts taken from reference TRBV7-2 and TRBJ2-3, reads GAGVSQSPSNKVTEKGKDVELRCDPISGHTALYWYRQSLGQGLEFLIYFQGNSAPDKSGLPSDRFSAERTGGSVSTLTIQRTQQEDSAVYLCASTLRVLAGGGTDTQYFGPGTRLTVL.

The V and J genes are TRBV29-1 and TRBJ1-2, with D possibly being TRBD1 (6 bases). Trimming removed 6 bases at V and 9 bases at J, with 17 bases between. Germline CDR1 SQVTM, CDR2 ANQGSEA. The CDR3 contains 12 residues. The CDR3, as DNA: TGCAGCGTGACAGGCCCGAAGATGAGCTACACCTTC. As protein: CSVTGPKMSYTF.

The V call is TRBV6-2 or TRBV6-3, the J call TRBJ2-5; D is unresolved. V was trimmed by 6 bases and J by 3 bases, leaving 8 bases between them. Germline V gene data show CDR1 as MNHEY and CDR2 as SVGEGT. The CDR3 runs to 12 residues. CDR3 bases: TGTGCCAGCAGCGGACGGAAAGAGACCCAGTACTTC. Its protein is CASSGRKETQYF.

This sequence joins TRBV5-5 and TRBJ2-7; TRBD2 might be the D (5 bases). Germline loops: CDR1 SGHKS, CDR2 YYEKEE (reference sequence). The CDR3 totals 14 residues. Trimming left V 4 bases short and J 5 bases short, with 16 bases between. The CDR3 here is CASSRTLWRNEQYF. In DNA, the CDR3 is TGTGCCAGCAGCCGGACCCTCTGGAGGAACGAGCAGTACTTC.

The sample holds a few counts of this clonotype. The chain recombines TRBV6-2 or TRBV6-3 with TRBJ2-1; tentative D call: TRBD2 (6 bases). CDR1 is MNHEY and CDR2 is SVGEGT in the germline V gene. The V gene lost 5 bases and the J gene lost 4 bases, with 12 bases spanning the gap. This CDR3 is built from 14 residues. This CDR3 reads CASSRDFAYNEQFF. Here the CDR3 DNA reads TGTGCCAGCAGTCGGGACTTCGCTTACAATGAGCAGTTCTTC.

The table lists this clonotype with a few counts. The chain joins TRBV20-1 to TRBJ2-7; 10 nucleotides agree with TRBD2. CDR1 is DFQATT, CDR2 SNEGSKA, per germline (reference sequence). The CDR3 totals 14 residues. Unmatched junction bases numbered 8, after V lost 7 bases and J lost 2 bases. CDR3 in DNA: TGCAGTGGTAGTAGGCTAGCGGGGGCCTACGAGCAGTACTTC. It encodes CSGSRLAGAYEQYF.

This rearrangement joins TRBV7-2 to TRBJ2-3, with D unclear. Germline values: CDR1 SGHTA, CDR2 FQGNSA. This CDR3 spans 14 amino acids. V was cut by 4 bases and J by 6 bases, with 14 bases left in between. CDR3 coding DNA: TGTGCCAGCAGCTCCAACCGGACCCCCGATACGCAGTATTTT. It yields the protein CASSSNRTPDTQYF.

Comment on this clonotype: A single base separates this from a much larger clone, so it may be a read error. In nucleotides, the CDR3 is TGTGCCACCAGCAGAGATTCGATGGACAGGGGAGGTGAGCAGTTCTTC. Its translation: CATSRDSMDRGGEQFF. This chain connects TRBV15 to TRBJ2-1; 9 nucleotides line up with TRBD1. J was trimmed by 9 bases and V by 0 bases; bases with no gene match: 9. In germline, CDR1 is LNHNV, CDR2 YYDKDF (reference sequence). This CDR3 spans 16 amino acids. Full variable domain (missing parts from reference TRBV15 and TRBJ2-1): DAMVIQNPRYQVTQFGKPVTLSCSQTLNHNVMYWYQQKSSQAPKLLFHYYDKDFNNEADTPDNFQSRRPNTSFCFLDIRSPGLGDTAMYLCATSRDSMDRGGEQFFGPGTRLTVL.

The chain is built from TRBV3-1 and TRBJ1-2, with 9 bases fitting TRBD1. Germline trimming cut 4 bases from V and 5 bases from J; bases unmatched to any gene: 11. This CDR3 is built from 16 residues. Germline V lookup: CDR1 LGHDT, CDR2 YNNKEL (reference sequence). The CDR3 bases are TGTGCCAGCAGCCCTCACCCGACAGGGGGACTGTATGGCTACACCTTC. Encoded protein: CASSPHPTGGLYGYTF.

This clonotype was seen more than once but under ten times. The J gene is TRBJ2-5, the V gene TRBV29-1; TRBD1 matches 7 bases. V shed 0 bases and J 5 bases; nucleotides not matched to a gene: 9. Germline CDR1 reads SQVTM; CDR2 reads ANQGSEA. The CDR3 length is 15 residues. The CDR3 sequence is CSVEDRVGGDETQYF. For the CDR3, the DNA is TGCAGCGTTGAAGATCGTGTAGGGGGCGATGAGACCCAGTACTTC.

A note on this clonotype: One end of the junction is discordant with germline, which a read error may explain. In DNA, the CDR3 is TGTGTCAGCAGCCGCTCGGGGGTGAGGACCTACGAGCAGTACTTC. Its translation is CVSSRSGVRTYEQYF. The genes are TRBV7-2 and TRBJ2-4; maybe TRBD2 (6 bases). The DNA matches TRBJ2-7 better at its end, which makes the J call doubtful. Germline CDR1 SGHTA, CDR2 FQGNSA. The CDR3 consists of 15 residues.

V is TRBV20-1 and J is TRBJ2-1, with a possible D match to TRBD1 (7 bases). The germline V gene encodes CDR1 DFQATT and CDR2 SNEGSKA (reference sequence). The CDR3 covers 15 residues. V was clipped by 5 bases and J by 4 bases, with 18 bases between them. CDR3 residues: CSAVRGASGYNEQFF. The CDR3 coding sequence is TGCAGTGCTGTCAGGGGGGCGTCGGGGTACAATGAGCAGTTCTTC.

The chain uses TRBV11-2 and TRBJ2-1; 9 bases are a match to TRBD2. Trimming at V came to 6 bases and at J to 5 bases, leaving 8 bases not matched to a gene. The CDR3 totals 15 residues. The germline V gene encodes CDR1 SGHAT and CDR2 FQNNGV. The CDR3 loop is CASRDTGGGDNEQFF. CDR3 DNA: TGTGCCAGCAGGGACACGGGCGGGGGGGACAATGAGCAGTTCTTC.

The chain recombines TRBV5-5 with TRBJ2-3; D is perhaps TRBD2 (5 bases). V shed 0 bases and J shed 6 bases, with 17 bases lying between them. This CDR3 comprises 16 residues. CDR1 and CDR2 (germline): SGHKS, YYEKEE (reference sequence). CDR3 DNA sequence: TGTGCCAGCAGCTTGGGCACTAGAACCAGTCAGGATACGCAGTATTTT. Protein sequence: CASSLGTRTSQDTQYF.

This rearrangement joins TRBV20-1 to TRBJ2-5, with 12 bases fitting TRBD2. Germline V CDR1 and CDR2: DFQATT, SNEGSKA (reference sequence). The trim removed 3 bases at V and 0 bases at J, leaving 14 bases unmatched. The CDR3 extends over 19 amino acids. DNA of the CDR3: TGCAGTGCTAGTAGTGTTTTACTAGCGGGGGGACCAAACCAAGAGACCCAGTACTTC. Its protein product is CSASSVLLAGGPNQETQYF.

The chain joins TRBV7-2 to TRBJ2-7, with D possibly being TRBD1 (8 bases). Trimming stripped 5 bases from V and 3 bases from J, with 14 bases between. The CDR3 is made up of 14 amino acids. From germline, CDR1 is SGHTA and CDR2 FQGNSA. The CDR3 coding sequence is TGTGCCAGCAGCCCGGGGGGACAGGTCTACGAGCAGTACTTC. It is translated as CASSPGGQVYEQYF. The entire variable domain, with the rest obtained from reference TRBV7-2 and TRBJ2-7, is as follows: GAGVSQSPSNKVTEKGKDVELRCDPISGHTALYWYRQSLGQGLEFLIYFQGNSAPDKSGLPSDRFSAERTGGSVSTLTIQRTQQEDSAVYLCASSPGGQVYEQYFGPGTRLTVT.

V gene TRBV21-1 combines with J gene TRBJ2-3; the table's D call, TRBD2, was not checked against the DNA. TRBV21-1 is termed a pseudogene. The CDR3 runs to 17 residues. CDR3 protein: CASSTYKRRVGTDTQYF. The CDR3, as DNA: TGTGCCAGCAGCACCTATAAACGGCGGGTTGGGACAGATACGCAGTATTTT.

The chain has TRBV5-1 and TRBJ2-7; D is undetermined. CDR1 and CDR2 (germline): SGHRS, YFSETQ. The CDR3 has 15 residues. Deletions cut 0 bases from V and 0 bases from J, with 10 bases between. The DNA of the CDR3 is TGCGCCAGCAGCTTGGCCTGGAAGGGCTCCTACGAGCAGTACTTC. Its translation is CASSLAWKGSYEQYF.

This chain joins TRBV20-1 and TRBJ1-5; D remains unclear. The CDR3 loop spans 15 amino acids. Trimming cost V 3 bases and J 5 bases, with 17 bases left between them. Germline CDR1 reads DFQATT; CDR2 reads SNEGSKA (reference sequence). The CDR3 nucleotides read TGCAGTGCTAGGGGAGGCCCTTTGGGCGATCAGCCCCAGCATTTT. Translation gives CSARGGPLGDQPQHF.

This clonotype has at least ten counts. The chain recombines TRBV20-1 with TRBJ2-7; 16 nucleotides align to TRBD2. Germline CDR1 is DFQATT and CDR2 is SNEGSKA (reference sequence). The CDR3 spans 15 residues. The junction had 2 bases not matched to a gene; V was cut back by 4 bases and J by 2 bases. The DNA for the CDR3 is TGCAGTGCTATAGGGACTAGCGGGGGGGCCTACGAGCAGTACTTC. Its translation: CSAIGTSGGAYEQYF.

CDR3 DNA: TGTGCCAGCAGCTACGAAAGCGGGGGGGCTGGCAATGAGCAGTTCTTC. Encoded protein: CASSYESGGAGNEQFF. The chain has TRBV7-2 and TRBJ2-1; 10 positions agree with TRBD2. The CDR3 has 16 residues. The germline V gene encodes CDR1 SGHTA and CDR2 FQGNSA. Germline trimming cut 4 bases from V and 6 bases from J; bases unmatched to any gene: 9.

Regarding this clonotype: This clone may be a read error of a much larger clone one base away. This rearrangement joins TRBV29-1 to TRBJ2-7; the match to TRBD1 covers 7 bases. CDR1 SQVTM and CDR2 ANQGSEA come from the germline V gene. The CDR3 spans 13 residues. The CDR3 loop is CSVQGLNSYVQYF. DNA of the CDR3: TGCAGCGTACAGGGGTTAAACTCCTACGTGCAGTACTTC.